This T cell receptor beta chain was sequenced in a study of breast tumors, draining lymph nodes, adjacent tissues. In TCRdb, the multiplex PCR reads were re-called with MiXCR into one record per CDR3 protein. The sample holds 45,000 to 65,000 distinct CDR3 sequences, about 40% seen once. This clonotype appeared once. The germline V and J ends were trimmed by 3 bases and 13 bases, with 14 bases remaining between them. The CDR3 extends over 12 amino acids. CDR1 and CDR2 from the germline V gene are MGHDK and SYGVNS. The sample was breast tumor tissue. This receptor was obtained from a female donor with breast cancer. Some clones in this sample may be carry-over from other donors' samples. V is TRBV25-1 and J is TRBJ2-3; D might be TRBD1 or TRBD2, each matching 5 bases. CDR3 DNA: TGTGCCAGCAGTGACAGGGTCGGGATTGAGTATTTT. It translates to CASSDRVGIEYF.